The 20 T cell receptor beta chains below all came from one sample that was sequenced in a study of T cell changes during pregnancy in multiple sclerosis. Clones were sequenced by immunoSEQ multiplex PCR, and TCRdb holds only the in-frame ones, with some missing. The sample shows about 47,000 clones, 85% to 95% of them seen only once. The material was peripheral blood, obtained in the third trimester of pregnancy. These receptors originate from a female donor with multiple sclerosis, enrolled in a pregnancy study.

The chain joins TRBV5-6 to TRBJ2-1; the match to TRBD1 covers 9 bases. The CDR3 runs to 16 residues. V shed 5 bases, J shed 4 bases, and the junction held 10 bases outside the gene matches. The germline V gene encodes CDR1 SGHDT and CDR2 YYEEEE. The CDR3 DNA reads TGTGCCAGCAGTTCCGTGCCCGGGACAGGGTACAATGAGCAGTTCTTC. It yields the protein CASSSVPGTGYNEQFF.

This rearrangement joins TRBV7-2 to TRBJ2-7; TRBD2 matches 7 bases. The CDR3 has 13 residues. The germline CDR1 and CDR2 sequences are SGHTA and FQGNSA. V was clipped by 5 bases and J by 3 bases; unmatched bases: 4. This chain's CDR3 is CASSPRTSYEQYF. The CDR3 bases are TGTGCCAGCAGCCCGCGGACTAGCTACGAGCAGTACTTC.

This rearrangement joins TRBV28 to TRBJ1-3; 9 positions agree with TRBD1. This CDR3 region has 17 residues. Germline assignment: CDR1 MDHEN and CDR2 SYDVKM. The trim removed 5 bases at V and 4 bases at J, leaving 12 bases unmatched. The CDR3 DNA sequence: TGTGCCAGCAGTCCCCTTTTACGGGACAGGGTAGGAAACACCATATATTTT. Amino acids: CASSPLLRDRVGNTIYF.

The chain recombines TRBV28 with TRBJ2-1; the match to TRBD2 covers 9 bases. The CDR3 length is 15 residues. J lost 5 bases, V lost 3 bases, and 5 bases had no gene match. Germline CDR1 and CDR2: MDHEN and SYDVKM. CDR3 loop: CASSLTSGNDNEQFF. In nucleotides, the CDR3 is TGTGCCAGCAGTTTGACTAGCGGCAATGACAATGAGCAGTTCTTC.

The V and J genes are TRBV30 and TRBJ1-2; D remains ambiguous. Germline lookup yields CDR1 GTSNPN and CDR2 SVGIG (reference sequence). The ends were cut back, 1 base at V and 5 bases at J, with 5 bases in the middle. The CDR3 is made up of 11 amino acids. CDR3: CAWSGLYGYTF. CDR3 coding DNA: TGTGCCTGGAGTGGGCTGTATGGCTACACCTTC.

V usage is TRBV2 and J usage is TRBJ2-5; the match to TRBD2 covers 15 bases. The J call may be in error: the DNA end matches TRBJ2-7 better. This CDR3 has 14 amino acids. The germline V gene has CDR1 SNHLY and CDR2 FYNNEI. Here the CDR3 reads CASTRGLAGGEQYF. The CDR3 nucleotides are TGTGCCAGCACACGGGGACTAGCGGGAGGCGAGCAGTACTTC.

This chain connects TRBV7-3 to TRBJ2-5; D is possibly TRBD2 (6 bases). The V gene's germline CDR1 is SGHTA and CDR2 FQGTGA. This CDR3 has 14 amino acids. The V end lost 1 base, the J end lost 5 bases, and 11 bases lay between the germline ends. The CDR3 DNA reads TGTGCCAGCAGCTTAAGCGGGGCCGCGGAGACCCAGTACTTC. Its translation is CASSLSGAAETQYF.

The rearrangement uses TRBV5-1 and TRBJ2-3, with no clear D. This CDR3 is built from 13 residues. The V gene lost 3 bases and the J gene lost 5 bases, with 10 bases spanning the gap. Per germline, CDR1 SGHRS and CDR2 YFSETQ. The CDR3 region is CASSYPALDTQYF. The DNA for the CDR3 is TGCGCCAGCAGCTACCCTGCGTTAGATACGCAGTATTTT.

The chain employs TRBV4-1 and TRBJ2-7, with 14 bases identical to TRBD2. This CDR3 has 15 residues. The junction had 6 bases not matched to a gene; V was cut back by 8 bases and J by 3 bases. Germline CDR1 reads MGHRA; CDR2 reads YSYEKL. CDR3 in DNA: TGCGCCAGCTCCCGCGGGACTAGCGGGAGCTACGAGCAGTACTTC. It yields the protein CASSRGTSGSYEQYF.

The gene calls are TRBV29-1 and TRBJ2-5; no reliable D call. Germline CDR1 is SQVTM and CDR2 is ANQGSEA. This CDR3 region has 14 residues. Trimming took 1 base from V and 2 from J, leaving 11 bases between them. The CDR3 reads CSVEGWLEQETQYF. CDR3 nucleotides: TGCAGCGTTGAAGGGTGGCTAGAACAAGAGACCCAGTACTTC.

The chain couples TRBV6-5 to TRBJ1-2; D is ambiguous. Trimming stripped 6 bases from V and 4 bases from J, with 15 bases between. Germline V lookup: CDR1 MNHEY, CDR2 SVGAGI. CDR3 length: 14 amino acids. The CDR3 reads CASSSGVKSYGYTF. The CDR3 coding sequence is TGTGCCAGCAGCTCCGGGGTCAAATCCTATGGCTACACCTTC.

The rearrangement uses TRBV6-5 and TRBJ2-2; D remains unclear. This CDR3 is built from 12 residues. Germline V gives CDR1 MNHEY, CDR2 SVGAGI. The V and J ends lost 5 bases and 6 bases respectively, with 7 bases between them. The CDR3 sequence is CASSPRPGELFF. CDR3 nucleotide sequence: TGTGCCAGCAGTCCGAGGCCCGGGGAGCTGTTTTTT.

The chain uses TRBV5-1 and TRBJ2-5; TRBD1 matches at 7 bases. This CDR3 spans 13 amino acids. Germline lookup yields CDR1 SGHRS and CDR2 YFSETQ. Unmatched junction bases numbered 5, after V lost 4 bases and J lost 5 bases. CDR3 in amino acids: CASSRQGGETQYF. The CDR3 DNA sequence: TGCGCCAGCAGCCGACAGGGTGGCGAGACCCAGTACTTC.

The CDR3: CASSQAWGTEGNYGYTF. The CDR3 DNA reads TGTGCCAGCAGCCAAGCTTGGGGAACAGAGGGCAACTATGGCTACACCTTC. This chain joins TRBV4-2 and TRBJ1-2; D uncertain. The CDR3 runs 17 residues. The V end lost 1 base, the J end lost 2 bases, and 17 bases lay between the germline ends. Germline CDR1 and CDR2: LGHNA and YNFKEQ.

This clone was seen only once. The rearrangement links TRBV6-1 to TRBJ1-1; 7 bases are shared with TRBD1. This CDR3 region has 15 residues. Germline CDR1 and CDR2: MNHNS and SASEGT. Germline trimming cut 5 bases from V and 0 bases from J; bases unmatched to any gene: 6. The CDR3 spells CASSNLQGMNTEAFF. CDR3 coding DNA: TGTGCCAGCAGTAATTTACAGGGGATGAACACTGAAGCTTTCTTT.

The chain is built from TRBV28 and TRBJ1-1, with D possibly being TRBD1 (5 bases). Trimming pared 3 bases from V and 3 bases from J, leaving 20 bases between. Germline CDR1 reads MDHEN; CDR2 reads SYDVKM. The CDR3 has 17 residues. CDR3 sequence reads: CASSFLGPSTEDTEAFF. The CDR3 DNA reads TGTGCCAGCAGTTTTTTGGGGCCTTCAACGGAAGACACTGAAGCTTTCTTT.

CDR3 sequence (DNA): TGTGCCAGCAGCATAGATCCAGGGGGCTACGAGCAGTACTTC. This sequence encodes CASSIDPGGYEQYF. The chain recombines TRBV9 with TRBJ2-7; 7 positions match TRBD1. The CDR3 sequence is 14 residues long. Germline V gives CDR1 SGDLS, CDR2 YYNGEE. V was clipped by 4 bases and J by 3 bases; unmatched bases: 7.

This chain connects TRBV7-2 to TRBJ2-7; no clear D gene. Germline V gives CDR1 SGHTA, CDR2 FQGNSA. The length of the CDR3 is 16 residues. Trimming removed 6 bases at V and 0 bases at J, with 18 bases between. CDR3 DNA: TGTGCCAGCAGTCGACAAGCCCCCACAGTCTCCTACGAGCAGTACTTC. Translating it yields CASSRQAPTVSYEQYF.

This chain links TRBV19 with TRBJ2-7; TRBD2 might be the D (6 bases). This CDR3 contains 14 residues. CDR1 and CDR2 from the germline V gene are LNHDA and SQIVND (reference sequence). Trimming cost V 6 bases and J 9 bases, with 21 bases left between them. CDR3 sequence reads: CASRSTPLAPRQYF. CDR3 in DNA: TGTGCCAGTAGATCCACCCCACTAGCTCCACGGCAGTACTTC.

The V call is TRBV14, the J call TRBJ2-7; 11 nucleotides align to TRBD2. V dropped 4 bases and J dropped 4; count of bases not matched to a gene: 6. Germline V gene lookup returns CDR1 SGHDN and CDR2 FVKESK. The CDR3 is made up of 15 amino acids. CDR3 in amino acids: CASSLGTSGIYEQYF. The CDR3 DNA sequence: TGTGCCAGCAGCCTTGGGACTAGCGGTATATACGAGCAGTACTTC.